Each of the 18 T cell receptor beta chains below was sequenced from the same sample in a study of T cell changes during pregnancy in multiple sclerosis. Assay used: immunoSEQ multiplex PCR; TCRdb lists only in-frame clones, some missing. The table includes roughly 69,000 clones, approximately 91% detected once. Sequences were derived from peripheral blood, sampled in the second trimester of pregnancy. These receptors were collected from a female donor with multiple sclerosis, enrolled in a pregnancy study.

The J gene is TRBJ1-5, the V gene TRBV18; D not certain. This CDR3 spans 16 amino acids. V lost 4 bases and J lost 3, with 16 bases in between. CDR1 KGHSH and CDR2 LQKENI come from the germline V gene. The CDR3 nucleotides read TGTGCCAGCTCACGCACCCCTCCGGGGAACAATCAGCCCCAGCATTTT. Protein product: CASSRTPPGNNQPQHF.

The chain employs TRBV18 and TRBJ2-1, with 7 nucleotides matching TRBD1. This CDR3 spans 15 amino acids. V lost 0 bases to trimming and J lost 5 bases; unmatched junction nucleotides: 4. Germline V gene data show CDR1 as KGHSH and CDR2 as LQKENI. The CDR3 region is CASSPPGQVHNEQFF. The CDR3 nucleotides are TGTGCCAGCTCACCACCAGGACAGGTCCACAATGAGCAGTTCTTC.

This clone is a singleton in its sample. CDR3 nucleotide sequence: TGCGCCAGCACTGGGGGGGCCGGGGAGACCCAGTACTTC. Its translation: CASTGGAGETQYF. The chain uses TRBV5-1 and TRBJ2-5; D is perhaps TRBD2 (7 bases). This CDR3 spans 13 amino acids. The V end lost 6 bases, the J end lost 5 bases, and 14 bases lay between the germline ends. CDR1 SGHRS and CDR2 YFSETQ come from the germline V gene.

The V and J genes are TRBV19 and TRBJ2-3, with D possibly TRBD1 on 6 matching bases. V shed 0 bases and J shed 2 bases, with 9 bases lying between them. Germline CDR1 LNHDA, CDR2 SQIVND (reference sequence). The length of the CDR3 is 15 residues. In nucleotides, the CDR3 is TGTGCCAGTAGTATAGAAGGACAGTACACAGATACGCAGTATTTT. This translates into CASSIEGQYTDTQYF. The variable domain in full, completed from reference TRBV19 and TRBJ2-3, reads DGGITQSPKYLFRKEGQNVTLSCEQNLNHDAMYWYRQDPGQGLRLIYYSQIVNDFQKGDIAEGYSVSREKKESFPLTVTSAQKNPTAFYLCASSIEGQYTDTQYFGPGTRLTVL.

This rearrangement joins TRBV2 to TRBJ1-5; D is perhaps TRBD1 (5 bases). The CDR3 loop spans 14 amino acids. V dropped 8 bases and J dropped 6 bases, with 17 bases sitting between them. Per germline, CDR1 SNHLY and CDR2 FYNNEI. The CDR3 reads CASQPQVHGQPQHF. CDR3 coding DNA: TGTGCCAGCCAACCACAGGTCCATGGTCAGCCCCAGCATTTT.

The gene calls are TRBV2 and TRBJ1-1, with no clear D. Germline V CDR1 and CDR2: SNHLY, FYNNEI. The CDR3 extends over 14 amino acids. V lost 2 bases and J 10 bases, leaving 17 bases between the germline ends. CDR3 amino acids: CASSESTTGGIAFF. The CDR3 DNA reads TGTGCCAGCAGTGAATCAACCACCGGAGGGATAGCTTTCTTT.

This rearrangement joins TRBV11-1 to TRBJ2-1, with 12 bases identical to TRBD1. Per the germline V gene, CDR1 is SGHAT and CDR2 is FQDESV (reference sequence). The V segment lost 5 bases and the J segment 7 bases; nucleotides outside the gene matches: 9. This CDR3 spans 16 amino acids. The CDR3: CASSITPGQGANEQFF. The CDR3, as DNA: TGTGCCAGCAGCATCACCCCGGGACAGGGGGCGAATGAGCAGTTCTTC.

The rearrangement uses TRBV9 and TRBJ2-4, with 11 bases identical to TRBD2. The CDR3 spans 16 residues. Losses at the gene ends were 0 bases for V and 4 bases for J; bases not matched to a gene: 3. Germline-derived CDR1 and CDR2 are SGDLS and YYNGEE. CDR3 protein: CASSVGRTSGKNIQYF. The CDR3 bases are TGTGCCAGCAGCGTAGGGAGGACTAGCGGGAAAAACATTCAGTACTTC.

Here the CDR3 DNA reads TGCGCCAGCAGTCAACTCGAACAGGGGCTGCGTACTGAAGCTTTCTTT. Its translation: CASSQLEQGLRTEAFF. The chain recombines TRBV23-1 with TRBJ1-1; 7 bases line up with TRBD1. TRBV23-1 is labeled an ORF, and its function is uncertain. J lost 5 bases, V lost 2 bases, and 11 bases had no gene match. The CDR3 is 16 residues long.

The V gene is TRBV14, the J gene TRBJ1-2; D is unresolved. V was cut by 1 base and J by 6 bases, with 9 bases left in between. The CDR3 is 13 residues long. CDR1 and CDR2 (germline): SGHDN, FVKESK. CDR3 DNA sequence: TGTGCCAGCAGCCAAGGGGCAGAACATGGCTACACCTTC. It codes for CASSQGAEHGYTF.

V usage is TRBV21-1 and J usage is TRBJ2-1; TRBD1, the D gene given by the table, was not confirmed from the DNA. TRBV21-1 is shown as a pseudogene. The CDR3 is 17 residues long. In DNA form, the CDR3 reads TGTGCCAGCAGCAAAGAGACAGGGGAGGGAATATGCAATGAGCAGTTCTTC. As protein: CASSKETGEGICNEQFF.

The chain recombines TRBV7-2 with TRBJ1-5, with 8 bases that match TRBD1. Unmatched junction bases numbered 8, after V lost 4 bases and J lost 0 bases. Looked up from germline, CDR1 is SGHTA and CDR2 is FQGNSA. The CDR3 spans 17 residues. This CDR3 reads CASSSGTGFYSNQPQHF. DNA of the CDR3: TGTGCCAGCAGCTCCGGGACAGGATTTTATAGCAATCAGCCCCAGCATTTT.

V gene TRBV5-8 combines with J gene TRBJ1-5; no firm D call. Germline-derived CDR1 and CDR2 are SGHTS and YDEGEE. The CDR3 consists of 13 residues. The V gene lost 2 bases and the J gene lost 3 bases, with 6 bases spanning the gap. In DNA, the CDR3 is TGTGCCAGCAGCTTTCCTATCAATCAGCCCCAGCATTTT. This translates into CASSFPINQPQHF.

The genes are TRBV4-2 and TRBJ2-3, with a tentative D call TRBD2 (6 bases). The V gene lost 5 bases and the J gene lost 1 base, with 22 bases spanning the gap. The CDR3 loop spans 18 amino acids. Per the germline V gene, CDR1 is LGHNA and CDR2 is YNFKEQ. The CDR3 is CASSSKAASVMGTDTQYF. The CDR3 coding sequence is TGTGCCAGCAGCTCCAAAGCGGCTAGCGTCATGGGCACAGATACGCAGTATTTT.

The chain links TRBV7-9 to TRBJ2-3; TRBD2 matches at 10 bases. The CDR3 runs to 15 residues. J lost 4 bases, V lost 6 bases, and 7 bases had no gene match. In germline, CDR1 is SEHNR, CDR2 FQNEAQ (reference sequence). The CDR3 sequence: CASRRIAGGSDTQYF. Here the CDR3 DNA reads TGTGCCAGCAGGCGAATAGCGGGAGGCTCAGATACGCAGTATTTT.

This chain joins TRBV6-1 and TRBJ2-4; TRBD1 aligns across 10 bases. Unmatched junction bases numbered 8, after V lost 5 bases and J lost 7 bases. Germline lookup yields CDR1 MNHNS and CDR2 SASEGT. This CDR3 comprises 15 residues. CDR3 protein: CASSTGTGDMNIQYF. The CDR3, as DNA: TGTGCCAGCAGTACCGGGACAGGGGATATGAACATTCAGTACTTC.

V is TRBV29-1 and J is TRBJ1-2, with 10 bases identical to TRBD1. Germline V gene data show CDR1 as SQVTM and CDR2 as ANQGSEA. The CDR3 contains 15 residues. J gave up 7 bases and V 6 bases, and 14 bases lay outside the gene matches. This chain's CDR3 is CSVQATGGDMPGYTF. Written as DNA, the CDR3 is TGCAGCGTGCAGGCGACAGGGGGCGATATGCCTGGCTACACCTTC.

The V gene is TRBV2, the J gene TRBJ1-1; 9 bases align to TRBD1. The CDR3 contains 13 residues. CDR1 is SNHLY, CDR2 FYNNEI, per germline. With 6 bases clipped from V and 4 bases from J, the junction kept 3 bases outside the gene matches. DNA of the CDR3: TGTGCCAGCAGGGCACAGGGGGCCACTGAAGCTTTCTTT. Its translation is CASRAQGATEAFF.